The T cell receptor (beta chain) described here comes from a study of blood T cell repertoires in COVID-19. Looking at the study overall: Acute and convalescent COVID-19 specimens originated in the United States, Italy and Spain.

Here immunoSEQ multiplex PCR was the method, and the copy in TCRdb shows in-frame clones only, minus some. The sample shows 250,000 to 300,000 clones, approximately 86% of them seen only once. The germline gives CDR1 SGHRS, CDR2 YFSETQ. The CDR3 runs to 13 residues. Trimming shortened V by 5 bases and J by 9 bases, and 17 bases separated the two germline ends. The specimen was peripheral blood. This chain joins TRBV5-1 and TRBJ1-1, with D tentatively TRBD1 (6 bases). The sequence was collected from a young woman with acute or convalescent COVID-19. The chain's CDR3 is CASSGLVGQQAFF. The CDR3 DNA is TGCGCCAGCAGTGGTCTGGTAGGACAGCAAGCTTTCTTT.